A single T cell receptor beta chain is shown here with its context. The protocol was immunoSEQ multiplex PCR, while the TCRdb copy is restricted to in-frame clones and leaves out a portion. The sample records more than 95,000 clones, 88% being singletons. This sample is part of a study of T cell responses to AZD1222 COVID-19 vaccine. The clonotype comes from an adult in good health. This specimen was peripheral blood, taken on day 0 of AZD1222 vaccination.

The CDR3 DNA reads TGTGCCAGCAGCTTCGGGACAGGGAGGAATTCACCCCTCCACTTT. This codes for CASSFGTGRNSPLHF. V gene TRBV7-9 combines with J gene TRBJ1-6; TRBD1 aligns across 9 bases. Germline-derived CDR1 and CDR2 are SEHNR and FQNEAQ (reference sequence). The CDR3 is made up of 15 amino acids. V lost 3 bases, J lost 7 bases, and 4 bases stayed unmatched.